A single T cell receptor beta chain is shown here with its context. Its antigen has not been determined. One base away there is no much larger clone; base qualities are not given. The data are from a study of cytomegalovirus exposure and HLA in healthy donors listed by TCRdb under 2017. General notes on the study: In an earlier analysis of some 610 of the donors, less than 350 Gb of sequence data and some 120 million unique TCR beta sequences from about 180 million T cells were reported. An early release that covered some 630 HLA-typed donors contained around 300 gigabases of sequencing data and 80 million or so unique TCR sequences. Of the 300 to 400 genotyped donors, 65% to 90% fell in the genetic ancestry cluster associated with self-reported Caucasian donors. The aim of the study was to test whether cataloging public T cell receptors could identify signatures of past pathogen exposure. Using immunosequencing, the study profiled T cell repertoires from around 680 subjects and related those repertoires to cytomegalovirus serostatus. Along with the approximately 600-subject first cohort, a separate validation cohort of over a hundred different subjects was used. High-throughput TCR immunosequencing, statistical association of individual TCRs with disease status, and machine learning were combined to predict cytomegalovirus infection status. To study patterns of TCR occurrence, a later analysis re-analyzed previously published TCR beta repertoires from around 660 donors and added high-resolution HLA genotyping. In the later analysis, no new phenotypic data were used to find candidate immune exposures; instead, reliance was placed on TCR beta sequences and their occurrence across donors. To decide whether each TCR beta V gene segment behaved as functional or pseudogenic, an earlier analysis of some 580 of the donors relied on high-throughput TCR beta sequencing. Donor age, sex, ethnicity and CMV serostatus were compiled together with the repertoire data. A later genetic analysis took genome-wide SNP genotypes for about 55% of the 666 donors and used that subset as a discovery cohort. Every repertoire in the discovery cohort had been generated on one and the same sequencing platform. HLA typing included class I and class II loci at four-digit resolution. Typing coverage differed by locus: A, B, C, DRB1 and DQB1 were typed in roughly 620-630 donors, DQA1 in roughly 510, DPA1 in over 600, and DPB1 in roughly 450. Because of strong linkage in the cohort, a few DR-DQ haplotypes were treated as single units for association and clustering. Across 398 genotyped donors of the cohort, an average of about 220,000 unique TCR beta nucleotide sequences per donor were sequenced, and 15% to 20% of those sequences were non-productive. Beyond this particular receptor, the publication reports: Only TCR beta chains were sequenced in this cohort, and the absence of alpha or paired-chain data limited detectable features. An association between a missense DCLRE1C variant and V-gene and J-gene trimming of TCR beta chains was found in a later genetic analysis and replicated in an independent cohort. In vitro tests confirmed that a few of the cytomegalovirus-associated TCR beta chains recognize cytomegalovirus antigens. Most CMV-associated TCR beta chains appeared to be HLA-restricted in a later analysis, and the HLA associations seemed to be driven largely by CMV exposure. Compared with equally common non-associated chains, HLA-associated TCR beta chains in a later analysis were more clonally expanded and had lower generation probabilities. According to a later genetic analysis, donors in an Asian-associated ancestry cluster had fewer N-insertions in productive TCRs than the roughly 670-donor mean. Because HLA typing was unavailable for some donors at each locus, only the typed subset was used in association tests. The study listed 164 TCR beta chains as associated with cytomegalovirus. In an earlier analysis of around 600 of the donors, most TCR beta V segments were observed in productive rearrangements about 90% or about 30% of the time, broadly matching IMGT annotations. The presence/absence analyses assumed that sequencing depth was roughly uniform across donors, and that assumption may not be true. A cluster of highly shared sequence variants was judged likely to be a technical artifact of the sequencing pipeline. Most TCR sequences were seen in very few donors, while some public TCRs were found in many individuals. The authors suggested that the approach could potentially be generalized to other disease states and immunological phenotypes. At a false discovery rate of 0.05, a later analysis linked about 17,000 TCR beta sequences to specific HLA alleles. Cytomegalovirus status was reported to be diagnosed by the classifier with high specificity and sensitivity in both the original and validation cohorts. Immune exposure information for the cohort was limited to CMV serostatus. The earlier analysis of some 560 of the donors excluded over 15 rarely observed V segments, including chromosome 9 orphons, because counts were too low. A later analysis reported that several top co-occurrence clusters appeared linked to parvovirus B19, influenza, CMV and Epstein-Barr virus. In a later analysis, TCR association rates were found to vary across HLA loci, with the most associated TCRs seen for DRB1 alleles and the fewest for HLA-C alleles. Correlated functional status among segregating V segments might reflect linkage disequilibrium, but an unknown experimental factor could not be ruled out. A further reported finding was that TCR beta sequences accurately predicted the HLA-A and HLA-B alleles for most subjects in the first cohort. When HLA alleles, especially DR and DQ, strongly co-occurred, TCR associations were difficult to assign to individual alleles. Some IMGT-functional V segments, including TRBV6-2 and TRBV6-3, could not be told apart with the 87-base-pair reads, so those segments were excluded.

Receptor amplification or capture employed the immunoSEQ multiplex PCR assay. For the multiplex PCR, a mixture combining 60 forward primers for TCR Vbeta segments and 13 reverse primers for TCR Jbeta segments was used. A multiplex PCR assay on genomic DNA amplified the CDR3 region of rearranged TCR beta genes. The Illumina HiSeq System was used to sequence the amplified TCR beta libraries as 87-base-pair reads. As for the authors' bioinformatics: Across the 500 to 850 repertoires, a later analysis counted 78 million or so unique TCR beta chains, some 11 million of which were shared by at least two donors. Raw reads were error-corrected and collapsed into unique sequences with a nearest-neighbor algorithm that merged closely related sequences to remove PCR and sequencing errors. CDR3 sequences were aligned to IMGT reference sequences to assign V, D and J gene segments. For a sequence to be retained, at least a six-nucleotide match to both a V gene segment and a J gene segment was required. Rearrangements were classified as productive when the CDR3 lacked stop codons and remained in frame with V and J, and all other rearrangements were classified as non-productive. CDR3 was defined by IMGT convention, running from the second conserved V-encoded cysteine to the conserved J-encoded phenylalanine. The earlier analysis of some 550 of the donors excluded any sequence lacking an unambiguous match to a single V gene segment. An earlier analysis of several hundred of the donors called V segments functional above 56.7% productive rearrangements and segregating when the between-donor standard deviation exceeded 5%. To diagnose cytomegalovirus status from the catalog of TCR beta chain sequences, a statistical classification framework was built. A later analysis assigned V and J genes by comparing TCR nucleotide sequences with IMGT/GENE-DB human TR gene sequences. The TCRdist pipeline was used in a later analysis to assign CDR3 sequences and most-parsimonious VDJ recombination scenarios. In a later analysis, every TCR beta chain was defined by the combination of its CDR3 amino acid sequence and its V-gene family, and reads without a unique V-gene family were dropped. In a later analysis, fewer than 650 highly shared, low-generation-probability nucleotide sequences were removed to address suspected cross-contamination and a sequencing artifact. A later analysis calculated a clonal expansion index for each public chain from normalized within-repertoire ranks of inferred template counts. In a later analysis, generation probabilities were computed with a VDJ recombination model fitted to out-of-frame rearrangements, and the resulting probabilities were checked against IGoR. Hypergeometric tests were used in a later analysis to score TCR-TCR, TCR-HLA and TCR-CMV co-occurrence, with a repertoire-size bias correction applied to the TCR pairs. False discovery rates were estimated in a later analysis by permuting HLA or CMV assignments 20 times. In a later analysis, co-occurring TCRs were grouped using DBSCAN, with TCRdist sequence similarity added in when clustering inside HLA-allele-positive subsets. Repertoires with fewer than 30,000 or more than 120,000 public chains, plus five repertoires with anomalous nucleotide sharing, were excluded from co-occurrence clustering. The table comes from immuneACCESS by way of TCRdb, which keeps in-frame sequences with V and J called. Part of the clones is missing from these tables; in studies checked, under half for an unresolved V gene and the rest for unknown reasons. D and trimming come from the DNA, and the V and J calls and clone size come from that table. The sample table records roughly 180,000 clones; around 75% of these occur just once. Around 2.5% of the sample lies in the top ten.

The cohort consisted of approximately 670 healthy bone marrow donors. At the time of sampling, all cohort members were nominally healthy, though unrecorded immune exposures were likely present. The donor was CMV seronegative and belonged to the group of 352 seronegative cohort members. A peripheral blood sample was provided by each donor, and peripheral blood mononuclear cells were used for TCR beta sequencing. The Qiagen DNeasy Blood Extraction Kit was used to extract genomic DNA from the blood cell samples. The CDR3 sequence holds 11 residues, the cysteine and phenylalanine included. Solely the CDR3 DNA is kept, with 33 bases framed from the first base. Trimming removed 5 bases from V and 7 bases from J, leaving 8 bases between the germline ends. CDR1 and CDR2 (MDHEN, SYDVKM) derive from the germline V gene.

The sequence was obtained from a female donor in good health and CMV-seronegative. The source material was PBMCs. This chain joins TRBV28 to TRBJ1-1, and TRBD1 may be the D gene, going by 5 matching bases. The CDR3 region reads CASSLRGEAFF. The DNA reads TGTGCCAGCAGTCTAAGGGGTGAAGCTTTCTTT.